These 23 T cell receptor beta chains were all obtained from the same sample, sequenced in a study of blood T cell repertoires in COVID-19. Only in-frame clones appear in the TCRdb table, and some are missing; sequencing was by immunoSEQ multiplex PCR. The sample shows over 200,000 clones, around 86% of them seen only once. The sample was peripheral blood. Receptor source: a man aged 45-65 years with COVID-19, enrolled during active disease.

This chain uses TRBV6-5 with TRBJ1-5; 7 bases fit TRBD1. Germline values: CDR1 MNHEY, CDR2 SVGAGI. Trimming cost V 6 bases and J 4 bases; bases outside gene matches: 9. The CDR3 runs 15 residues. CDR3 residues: CASSQTGLGNQPQHF. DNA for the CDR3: TGTGCCAGCAGCCAGACAGGGTTAGGGAATCAGCCCCAGCATTTT.

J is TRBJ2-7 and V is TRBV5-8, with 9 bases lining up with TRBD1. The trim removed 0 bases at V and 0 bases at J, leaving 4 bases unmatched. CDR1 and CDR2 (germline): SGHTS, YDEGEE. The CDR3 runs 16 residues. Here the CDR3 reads CASSLDGTGSSYEQYF. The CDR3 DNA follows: TGTGCCAGCAGCTTGGATGGGACAGGGAGCTCCTACGAGCAGTACTTC.

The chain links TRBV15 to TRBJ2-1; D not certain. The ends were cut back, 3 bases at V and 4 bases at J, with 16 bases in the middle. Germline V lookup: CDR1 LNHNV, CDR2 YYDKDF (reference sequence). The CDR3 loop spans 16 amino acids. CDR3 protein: CATSSPGERPYNEQFF. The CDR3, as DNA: TGTGCCACCAGCAGCCCCGGAGAGCGCCCGTACAATGAGCAGTTCTTC.

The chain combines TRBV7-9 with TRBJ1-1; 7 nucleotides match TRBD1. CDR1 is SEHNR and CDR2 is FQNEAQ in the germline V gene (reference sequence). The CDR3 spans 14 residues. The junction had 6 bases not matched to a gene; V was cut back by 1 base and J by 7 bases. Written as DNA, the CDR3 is TGTGCCAGCAGCTTAGTGGCAGGGGGAGGTGAAGCTTTCTTT. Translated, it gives CASSLVAGGGEAFF.

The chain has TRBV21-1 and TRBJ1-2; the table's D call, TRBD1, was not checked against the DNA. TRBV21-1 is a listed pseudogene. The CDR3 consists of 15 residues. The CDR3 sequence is CASSTSTMTGTGYTF. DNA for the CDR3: TGTGCCAGCAGCACCTCTACGATGACAGGGACTGGCTACACCTTC.

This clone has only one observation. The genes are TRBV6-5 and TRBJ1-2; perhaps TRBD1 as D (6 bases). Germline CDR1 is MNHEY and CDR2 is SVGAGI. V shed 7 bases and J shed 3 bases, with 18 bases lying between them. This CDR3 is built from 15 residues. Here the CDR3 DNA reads TGTGCCAGCATTACGATCATGGGGGCCCACTATGGCTACACCTTC. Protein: CASITIMGAHYGYTF.

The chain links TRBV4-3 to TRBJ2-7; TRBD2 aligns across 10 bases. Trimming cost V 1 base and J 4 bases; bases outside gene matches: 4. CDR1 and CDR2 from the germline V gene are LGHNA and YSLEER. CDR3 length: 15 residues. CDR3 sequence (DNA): TGCGCCAGCAGCCAAGGAGCGGGGGGGAGGTACGAGCAGTACTTC. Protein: CASSQGAGGRYEQYF.

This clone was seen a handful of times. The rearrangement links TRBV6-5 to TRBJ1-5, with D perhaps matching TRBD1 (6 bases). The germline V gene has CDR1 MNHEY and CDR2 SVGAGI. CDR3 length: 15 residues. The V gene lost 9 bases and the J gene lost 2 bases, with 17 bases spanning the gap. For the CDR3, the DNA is TGTGCCAGTAAGCGGGGGGCTGGGGGCAATCAGCCCCAGCATTTT. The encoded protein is CASKRGAGGNQPQHF.

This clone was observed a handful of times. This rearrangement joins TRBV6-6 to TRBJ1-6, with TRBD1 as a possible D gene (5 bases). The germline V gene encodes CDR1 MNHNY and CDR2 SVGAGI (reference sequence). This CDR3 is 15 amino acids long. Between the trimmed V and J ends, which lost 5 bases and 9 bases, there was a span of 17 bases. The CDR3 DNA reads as TGTGCCAGCAGTAAAAAAGACAGTAGGGTTTCACCCCTCCACTTT. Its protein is CASSKKDSRVSPLHF.

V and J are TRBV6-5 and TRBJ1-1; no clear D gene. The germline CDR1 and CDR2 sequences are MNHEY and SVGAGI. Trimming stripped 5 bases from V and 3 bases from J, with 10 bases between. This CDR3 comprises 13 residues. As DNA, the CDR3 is TGTGCCAGCAGTCCCGGTACTCACACTGAAGCTTTCTTT. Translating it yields CASSPGTHTEAFF.

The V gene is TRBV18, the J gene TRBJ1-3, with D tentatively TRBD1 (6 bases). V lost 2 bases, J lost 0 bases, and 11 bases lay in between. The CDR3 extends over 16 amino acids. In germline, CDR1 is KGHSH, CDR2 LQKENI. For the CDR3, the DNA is TGTGCCAGCTCACCAATGGACAGCGTCTCTGGAAACACCATATATTTT. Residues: CASSPMDSVSGNTIYF.

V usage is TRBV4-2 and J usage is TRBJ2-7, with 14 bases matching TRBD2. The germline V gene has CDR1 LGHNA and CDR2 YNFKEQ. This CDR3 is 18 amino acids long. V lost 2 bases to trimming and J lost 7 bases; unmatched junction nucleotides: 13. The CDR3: CASSQPTSGRAYQIEQYF. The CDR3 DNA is TGTGCCAGCAGCCAACCGACTAGCGGGAGGGCCTATCAGATTGAGCAGTACTTC.

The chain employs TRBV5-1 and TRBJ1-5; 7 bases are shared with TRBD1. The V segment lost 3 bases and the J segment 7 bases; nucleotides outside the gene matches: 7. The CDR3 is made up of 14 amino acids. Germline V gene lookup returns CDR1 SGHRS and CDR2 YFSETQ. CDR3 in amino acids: CASSSGQAGQPQHF. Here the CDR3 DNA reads TGCGCCAGCAGCTCAGGACAGGCCGGGCAGCCCCAGCATTTT.

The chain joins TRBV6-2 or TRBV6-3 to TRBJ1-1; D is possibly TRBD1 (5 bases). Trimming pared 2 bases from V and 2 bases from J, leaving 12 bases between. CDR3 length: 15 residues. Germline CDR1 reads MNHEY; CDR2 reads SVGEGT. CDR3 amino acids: CASSYLTAVNTEAFF. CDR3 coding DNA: TGTGCCAGCAGTTACCTGACAGCTGTTAACACTGAAGCTTTCTTT.

CDR3 in amino acids: CASSLAKDSWATNEKLFF. DNA for the CDR3: TGTGCCAGCAGCTTGGCAAAGGACAGTTGGGCAACTAATGAAAAACTGTTTTTT. V gene TRBV5-4 combines with J gene TRBJ1-4; perhaps TRBD1 as D (6 bases). V dropped 0 bases and J dropped 0 bases, with 15 bases sitting between them. The CDR3 loop spans 18 amino acids. Germline lookup yields CDR1 SGHNT and CDR2 YYREEE (reference sequence).

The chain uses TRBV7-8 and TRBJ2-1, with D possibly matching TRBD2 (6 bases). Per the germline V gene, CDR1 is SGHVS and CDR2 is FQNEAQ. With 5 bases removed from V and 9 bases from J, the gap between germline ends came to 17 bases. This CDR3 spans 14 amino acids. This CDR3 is CASSPPSGGGEQFF. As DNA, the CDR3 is TGTGCCAGCAGCCCACCCTCCGGGGGAGGTGAGCAGTTCTTC.

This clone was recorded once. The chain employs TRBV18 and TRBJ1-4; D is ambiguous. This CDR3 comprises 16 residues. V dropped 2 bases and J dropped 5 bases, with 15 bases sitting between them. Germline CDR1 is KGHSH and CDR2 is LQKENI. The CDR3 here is CASSPNPRGNNEKLFF. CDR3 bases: TGTGCCAGCTCACCAAACCCTCGGGGTAACAATGAAAAACTGTTTTTT.

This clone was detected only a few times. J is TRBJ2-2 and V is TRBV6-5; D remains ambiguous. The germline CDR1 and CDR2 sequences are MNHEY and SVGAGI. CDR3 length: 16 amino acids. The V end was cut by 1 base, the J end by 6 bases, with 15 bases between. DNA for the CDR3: TGTGCCAGCAGTTACTTACCCTCCGGTTCGGCCGGGGAGCTGTTTTTT. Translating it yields CASSYLPSGSAGELFF.

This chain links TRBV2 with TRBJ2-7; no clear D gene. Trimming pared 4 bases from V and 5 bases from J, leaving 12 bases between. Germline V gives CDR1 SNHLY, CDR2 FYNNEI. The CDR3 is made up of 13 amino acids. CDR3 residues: CASSAQLLDEQYF. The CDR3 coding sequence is TGTGCCAGCAGTGCTCAGCTCCTAGACGAGCAGTACTTC.

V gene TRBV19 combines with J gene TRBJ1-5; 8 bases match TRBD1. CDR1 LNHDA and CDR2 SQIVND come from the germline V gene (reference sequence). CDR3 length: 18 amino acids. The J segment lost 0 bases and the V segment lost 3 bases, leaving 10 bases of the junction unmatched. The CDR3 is CASSIIPDRDYSNQPQHF. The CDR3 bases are TGTGCCAGTAGTATCATCCCGGACAGGGACTATAGCAATCAGCCCCAGCATTTT.

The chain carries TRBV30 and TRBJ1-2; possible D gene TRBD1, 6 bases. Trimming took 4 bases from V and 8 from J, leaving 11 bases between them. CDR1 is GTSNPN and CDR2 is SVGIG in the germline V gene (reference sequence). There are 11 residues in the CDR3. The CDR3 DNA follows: TGTGCCTGGAAAGGGGGTATAGGCTACACCTTC. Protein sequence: CAWKGGIGYTF.

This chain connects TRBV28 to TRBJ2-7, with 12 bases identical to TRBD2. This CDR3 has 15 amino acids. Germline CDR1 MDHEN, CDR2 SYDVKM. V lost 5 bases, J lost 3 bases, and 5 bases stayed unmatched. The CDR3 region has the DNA TGTGCCAGCAGTCCGTCTAGCGGGAGGGTCTACGAGCAGTACTTC. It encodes CASSPSSGRVYEQYF.

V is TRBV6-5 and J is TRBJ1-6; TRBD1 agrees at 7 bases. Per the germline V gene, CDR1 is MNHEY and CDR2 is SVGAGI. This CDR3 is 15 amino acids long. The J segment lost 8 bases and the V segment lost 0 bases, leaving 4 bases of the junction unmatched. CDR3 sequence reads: CASSYSTGADSPLHF. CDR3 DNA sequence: TGTGCCAGCAGTTACTCCACAGGGGCTGATTCACCCCTCCACTTT.